This T cell receptor (beta chain) was captured in a study of blood T cell repertoires in COVID-19. Study-level information: Samples of COVID-19 (acute and convalescent) were obtained from the United States, Italy and Spain. The cDNA or gDNA used as material had been derived from T cells, B-cell-depleted T cells, or PBMCs.

The CDR3 is 16 residues long. V trimming: 5 bases; J trimming: 7 bases; junction bases outside the gene matches: 9. Germline V gene sequence: CDR1 SGHTA, CDR2 FQGNSA. As processed by the authors: Estimation of nucleated cell counts relied on the amplification of reference gene primers. This table comes from immunoSEQ multiplex PCR, and its TCRdb copy is limited to in-frame clones, with some not included. V and J calls and clone size come straight from that table; D and trimming were deduced from the DNA. The data show over 200,000 clones, with around 86% seen just once and approximately 9.8% held by the top ten.

The clonotype comes from a man aged 40-49 years who had recovered from COVID-19. The rearrangement joins TRBV7-2 to TRBJ2-2; 11 bases align to TRBD2. The material sequenced was peripheral blood. CDR3 in DNA: TGTGCCAGCAGCGTCACTAGCGGGAGTGCGGTCGGGGAGCTGTTTTTT. Translation: CASSVTSGSAVGELFF.